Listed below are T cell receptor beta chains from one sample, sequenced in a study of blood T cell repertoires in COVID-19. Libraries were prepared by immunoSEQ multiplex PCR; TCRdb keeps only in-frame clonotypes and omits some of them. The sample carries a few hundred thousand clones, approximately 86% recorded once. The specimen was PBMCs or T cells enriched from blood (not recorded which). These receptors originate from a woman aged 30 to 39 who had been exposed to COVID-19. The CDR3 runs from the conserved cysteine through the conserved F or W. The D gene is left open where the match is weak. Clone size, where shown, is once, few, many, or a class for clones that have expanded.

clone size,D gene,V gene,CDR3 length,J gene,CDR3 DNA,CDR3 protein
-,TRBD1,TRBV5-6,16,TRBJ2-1,TGTGCCAGCAGCTTGTATAGGACAGGGTCGAACAATGAGCAGTTCTTC,CASSLYRTGSNNEQFF
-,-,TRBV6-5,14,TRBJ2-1,TGTGCCAGCAGTCACCGGCTAGCCGACAATGAGCAGTTCTTC,CASSHRLADNEQFF
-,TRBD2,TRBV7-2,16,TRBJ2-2,TGTGCCAGCAGCTCTGGGGGGACTATTTCAGCCGGGGAGCTGTTTTTT,CASSSGGTISAGELFF
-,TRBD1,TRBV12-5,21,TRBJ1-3,TGTGCTAGTGGTTCGGTAACCGGACAGGGGGCTTTATTGAAGGCTGGAAACACCATATATTTT,CASGSVTGQGALLKAGNTIYF
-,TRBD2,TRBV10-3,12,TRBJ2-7,TGTGCCACAGCGGGGGGCTCCTACGAGCAGTACTTC,CATAGGSYEQYF
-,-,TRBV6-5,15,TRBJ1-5,TGTGCCAGCAGTTACTCTCGGCAGGATAATCAGCCCCAGCATTTT,CASSYSRQDNQPQHF
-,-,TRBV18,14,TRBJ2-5,TGTGCCAGCTCACGGGACTCCGCACAAGAGACCCAGTACTTC,CASSRDSAQETQYF
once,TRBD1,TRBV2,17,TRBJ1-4,TGTGCCAGCAGTGAAGGACAGGGGGCGCAGACTAATGAAAAACTGTTTTTT,CASSEGQGAQTNEKLFF
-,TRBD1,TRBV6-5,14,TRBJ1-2,TGTGCCAGCAGCCGCGGACAGGGGGTCTATGGCTACACCTTC,CASSRGQGVYGYTF
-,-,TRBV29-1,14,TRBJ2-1,TGCAGCGTTGAGCGCATCGACTTCTACAATGAGCAGTTCTTC,CSVERIDFYNEQFF
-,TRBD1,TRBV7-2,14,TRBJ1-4,TGTGCCAGCAGCCGTGGACAGGGTGGTGAAAAACTGTTTTTT,CASSRGQGGEKLFF
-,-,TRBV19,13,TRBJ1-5,TGTGCCAGTAGGGGGAGGGTAAATCAGCCCCAGCATTTT,CASRGRVNQPQHF
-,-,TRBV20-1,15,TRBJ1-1,TGCAGTGCTAGTAATCGTGGGGGCCGGAACACTGAAGCTTTCTTT,CSASNRGGRNTEAFF
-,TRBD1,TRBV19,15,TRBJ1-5,TGTGCCAGTAGTCGCGGACAGGCCTCGAATCAGCCCCAGCATTTT,CASSRGQASNQPQHF
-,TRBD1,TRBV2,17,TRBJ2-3,TGTGCCAGCAGCCCTCCTCTGGGACAGACCTTCACAGATACGCAGTATTTT,CASSPPLGQTFTDTQYF
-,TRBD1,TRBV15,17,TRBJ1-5,TGTGCCACCAGCAGAGATCGGGACAGGAGGGTCGGTCAGCCCCAGCATTTT,CATSRDRDRRVGQPQHF
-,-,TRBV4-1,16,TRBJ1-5,TGCGCCAGCAGCCAAGAGCCCATGCCCCCGGGAGAGCCCCAGCATTTT,CASSQEPMPPGEPQHF
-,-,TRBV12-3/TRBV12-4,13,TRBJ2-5,TGTGCCAGCAGTTTCAGGGGAGGGGAGACCCAGTACTTC,CASSFRGGETQYF
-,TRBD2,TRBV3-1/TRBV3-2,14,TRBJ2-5,TGTGCCAGCAGCCAAGGAGGACTAGCGGGGGCCAAGTACTTC,CASSQGGLAGAKYF
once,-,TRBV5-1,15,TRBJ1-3,TGCGCCAGCCAGCCTCGAGGGGGTGGCGGAAACACCATATATTTT,CASQPRGGGGNTIYF
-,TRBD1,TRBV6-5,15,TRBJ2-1,TGTGCCAGCAGACGTGACAGGGTTAAATACAATGAGCAGTTCTTC,CASRRDRVKYNEQFF
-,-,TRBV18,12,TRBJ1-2,TGTGCCAGCTCACCACCGGCGGAGGGCTACACCTTC,CASSPPAEGYTF
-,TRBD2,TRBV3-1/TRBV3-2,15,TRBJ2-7,TGTGCCAGCAGACAGGGACTAGCGGGCTCCTACGAGCAGTACTTC,CASRQGLAGSYEQYF
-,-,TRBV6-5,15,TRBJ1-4,TGTGCCAGCAGTTACGGACAACTTGCTAATGAAAAACTGTTTTTT,CASSYGQLANEKLFF
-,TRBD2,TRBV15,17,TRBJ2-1,TGTGCCACCAGCGTCGGGGGGGCCCAAAGCTCCTACAATGAGCAGTTCTTC,CATSVGGAQSSYNEQFF
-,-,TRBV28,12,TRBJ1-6,TGTGCCAGCAGTTCGCCGGGTTCACCCCTCCACTTT,CASSSPGSPLHF
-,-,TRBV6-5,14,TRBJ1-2,TGTGCCAGCAGTTATAGGGGAGGCTACTATGGCTACACCTTC,CASSYRGGYYGYTF
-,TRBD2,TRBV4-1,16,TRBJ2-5,TGCGCCAGCAGCCCCGCTAGCGGGGGGTCTCAAGAGACCCAGTACTTC,CASSPASGGSQETQYF
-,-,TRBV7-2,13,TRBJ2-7,TGTGCCAGCAGCTTAGCGCGGGCCTACGAGCAGTACTTC,CASSLARAYEQYF
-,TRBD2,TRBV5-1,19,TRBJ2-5,TGCGCCAGCAGCTTGCGGTTTGGACTAGCGGGGGGTTCCCAAGAGACCCAGTACTTC,CASSLRFGLAGGSQETQYF
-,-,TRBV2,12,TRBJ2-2,TGTGCCAGCAGGGCCCAAAACGGGGAGCTGTTTTTT,CASRAQNGELFF
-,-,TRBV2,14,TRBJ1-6,TGTGCCAGCAGTCGACAGACCTATAATTCACCCCTCCACTTT,CASSRQTYNSPLHF
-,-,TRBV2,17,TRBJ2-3,TGTGCCATACATCGCTTGGGCCGGCACGTTGGCACAGATACGCAGTATTTT,CAIHRLGRHVGTDTQYF
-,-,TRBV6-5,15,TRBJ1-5,TGTGCCAGCAGTTACGCGGGGGTTAGCAATCAGCCCCAGCATTTT,CASSYAGVSNQPQHF
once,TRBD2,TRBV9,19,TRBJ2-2,TGTGCCAGCAGCGTAGCTACTAGAGGACTAGCGGTCGAAGGGGGGGAGCTGTTTTTT,CASSVATRGLAVEGGELFF
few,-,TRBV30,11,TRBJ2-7,TGTGCCTGGAGTATAGAGTTCGAGCAGTACTTC,CAWSIEFEQYF
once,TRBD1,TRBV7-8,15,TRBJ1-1,TGTGCCAGCAGCCCGACAGGGAATGGCGACACTGAAGCTTTCTTT,CASSPTGNGDTEAFF
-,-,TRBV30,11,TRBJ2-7,TGTGCCTGGAGCGACAGCTACGAGCAGTACTTC,CAWSDSYEQYF
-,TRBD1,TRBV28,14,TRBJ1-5,TGTGCCAGCAGTATAAGACAGGGGGCCCAGCCCCAGCATTTT,CASSIRQGAQPQHF
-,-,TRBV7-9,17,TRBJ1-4,TGTGCCAGCAGCTTAGGGGGCAACTGGGCAACTAATGAAAAACTGTTTTTT,CASSLGGNWATNEKLFF
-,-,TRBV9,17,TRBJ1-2,TGTGCCAGCAGCGTAGGTCCCTCAGGGGTCTCCAACTATGGCTACACCTTC,CASSVGPSGVSNYGYTF
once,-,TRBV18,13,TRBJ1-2,TGTGCCAGCTCACAAGGAGAGGGCTATGGCTACACCTTC,CASSQGEGYGYTF
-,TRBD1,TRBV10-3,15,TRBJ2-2,TGTGCCATCAGTGGACAGGGCTGGGACACCGGGGAGCTGTTTTTT,CAISGQGWDTGELFF
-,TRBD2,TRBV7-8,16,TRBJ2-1,TGTGCCAGCAGTCAAGCTTCCGGGACTAGACGGGGTGAGCAGTTCTTC,CASSQASGTRRGEQFF
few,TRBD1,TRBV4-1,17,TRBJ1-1,TGCGCCAGCAGCCAAGTCGTGACAGGGGGCGAGAACACTGAAGCTTTCTTT,CASSQVVTGGENTEAFF
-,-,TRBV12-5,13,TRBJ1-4,TGTGCTAGTGGTTCCAACAGGGATGAAAAACTGTTTTTT,CASGSNRDEKLFF